The 9 T cell receptor beta chains in this list originate from one sample, sequenced in a study of blood T cell repertoires in COVID-19. Sequenced by immunoSEQ multiplex PCR; TCRdb stores in-frame clones only, minus some. The sample yields 450,000 to 500,000 clones, approximately 85% seen once. The source material was peripheral blood. The receptors here all came from a human donor in a cohort sampled during active COVID-19.

This sequence joins TRBV4-1 and TRBJ2-1; 7 positions agree with TRBD1. Trimming cost V 3 bases and J 5 bases; bases outside gene matches: 13. This CDR3 contains 17 residues. Germline V gives CDR1 MGHRA, CDR2 YSYEKL. CDR3 in amino acids: CASSHPPTGLGDNEQFF. In nucleotides, the CDR3 is TGCGCCAGCAGCCACCCGCCGACAGGGCTTGGGGACAATGAGCAGTTCTTC.

This chain uses TRBV6-5 with TRBJ1-2; 10 nucleotides align to TRBD1. The germline gives CDR1 MNHEY, CDR2 SVGAGI. The CDR3 contains 15 residues. The trim removed 4 bases at V and 8 bases at J, leaving 10 bases unmatched. The CDR3 region has the DNA TGTGCCAGCAGTTCGGGACAGGGGTACGGGGGCGGCTACACCTTC. Translation gives CASSSGQGYGGGYTF.

This chain joins TRBV7-3 and TRBJ2-1, with 13 nucleotides matching TRBD2. The germline CDR1 and CDR2 sequences are SGHTA and FQGTGA. V gave up 5 bases and J gave up 8 bases; unmatched junction bases: 6. This CDR3 is 15 amino acids long. The CDR3 coding sequence is TGTGCCAGCAGCCGCGGACTAGCGGGAGTGCATGAGCAGTTCTTC. Translating gives CASSRGLAGVHEQFF.

This chain connects TRBV19 to TRBJ2-2; no firm D call. CDR3 length: 15 amino acids. Looked up from germline, CDR1 is LNHDA and CDR2 is SQIVND (reference sequence). Trimming shortened V by 3 bases and J by 0 bases, and 8 bases separated the two germline ends. The CDR3 nucleotides are TGTGCCAGTAGTATCCCACAGCCGAACACCGGGGAGCTGTTTTTT. Protein sequence: CASSIPQPNTGELFF. The whole variable domain, filled in from reference TRBV19 and TRBJ2-2, reads DGGITQSPKYLFRKEGQNVTLSCEQNLNHDAMYWYRQDPGQGLRLIYYSQIVNDFQKGDIAEGYSVSREKKESFPLTVTSAQKNPTAFYLCASSIPQPNTGELFFGEGSRLTVL.

This chain connects TRBV2 to TRBJ2-1, with TRBD1 matching over 9 bases. Trimming removed 7 bases from V and 4 bases from J; junction bases left unmatched: 8. The CDR3 length is 15 residues. Germline CDR1 and CDR2: SNHLY and FYNNEI. The chain's CDR3 is CASTTRQGGYNEQFF. In DNA, the CDR3 is TGTGCCAGCACCACTCGACAGGGGGGATACAATGAGCAGTTCTTC.

V is TRBV30 and J is TRBJ1-2; 9 bases agree with TRBD1. The length of the CDR3 is 16 residues. The germline V gene has CDR1 GTSNPN and CDR2 SVGIG (reference sequence). The V segment lost 1 base and the J segment 4 bases; nucleotides outside the gene matches: 10. CDR3: CAWSALNRGQRYGYTF. DNA for the CDR3: TGTGCCTGGAGTGCGTTAAACAGGGGGCAACGCTATGGCTACACCTTC.

The chain has TRBV29-1 and TRBJ1-1; D is possibly TRBD1 (5 bases). The germline gives CDR1 SQVTM, CDR2 ANQGSEA. CDR3 length equals 18 residues. Trimming took 0 bases from V and 0 from J, leaving 20 bases between them. CDR3 protein: CSVEDLSRVSSMNTEAFF. The DNA for the CDR3 is TGCAGCGTTGAAGATCTTTCCAGGGTTTCTTCTATGAACACTGAAGCTTTCTTT.

The CDR3 loop reads CASSPRGAVGGYTF. The CDR3 bases are TGTGCCAGCAGCCCCAGGGGGGCGGTTGGGGGCTACACCTTC. The chain joins TRBV7-6 to TRBJ1-2; 7 bases map to TRBD1. Trimming cost V 5 bases and J 8 bases; bases outside gene matches: 11. This CDR3 contains 14 residues. Germline V gene data show CDR1 as SGHVS and CDR2 as FNYEAQ.

This clone occurred a few times. The chain couples TRBV25-1 to TRBJ1-2; the D is unclear. The CDR3 extends over 13 amino acids. Germline CDR1 MGHDK, CDR2 SYGVNS. Trimming took off 5 bases at V and 1 base at J, with 8 bases between the two ends. CDR3 sequence reads: CASSSGYNYGYTF. The CDR3 DNA reads as TGTGCCAGCAGTTCCGGGTATAACTATGGCTACACCTTC.